Sequencing of this TCR beta chain was carried out in a study of blood T cell repertoires in COVID-19. At the level of the study: Acute and convalescent COVID-19 specimens originated in the United States, Italy and Spain. From T cells, B-cell-depleted T cells, or PBMCs came the material, which was cDNA or gDNA.

Per the study methods: By means of reference gene primer amplification, nucleated cell counts were estimated. The assay was immunoSEQ multiplex PCR, and TCRdb's table has in-frame clones only and misses some. Clonal size and the V and J genes are those of that table, whereas D and trimming came from the DNA. This table holds roughly 220,000 clones, around four fifths found once. This TCR was sampled from a man younger than 40 with active or convalescent COVID-19. The specimen sequenced was peripheral blood.

In DNA form, the CDR3 reads TGTGCCAGCAGTTTACTAGGGGGCGGTAATTCACCCCTCCACTTT. This sequence encodes CASSLLGGGNSPLHF. The chain joins TRBV27 to TRBJ1-6; 7 bases align to TRBD1. This CDR3 region has 15 residues. Germline V gene lookup returns CDR1 MNHEY and CDR2 SMNVEV (reference sequence). V was pared by 2 bases and J by 6 bases, with 4 bases of the junction left unmatched.